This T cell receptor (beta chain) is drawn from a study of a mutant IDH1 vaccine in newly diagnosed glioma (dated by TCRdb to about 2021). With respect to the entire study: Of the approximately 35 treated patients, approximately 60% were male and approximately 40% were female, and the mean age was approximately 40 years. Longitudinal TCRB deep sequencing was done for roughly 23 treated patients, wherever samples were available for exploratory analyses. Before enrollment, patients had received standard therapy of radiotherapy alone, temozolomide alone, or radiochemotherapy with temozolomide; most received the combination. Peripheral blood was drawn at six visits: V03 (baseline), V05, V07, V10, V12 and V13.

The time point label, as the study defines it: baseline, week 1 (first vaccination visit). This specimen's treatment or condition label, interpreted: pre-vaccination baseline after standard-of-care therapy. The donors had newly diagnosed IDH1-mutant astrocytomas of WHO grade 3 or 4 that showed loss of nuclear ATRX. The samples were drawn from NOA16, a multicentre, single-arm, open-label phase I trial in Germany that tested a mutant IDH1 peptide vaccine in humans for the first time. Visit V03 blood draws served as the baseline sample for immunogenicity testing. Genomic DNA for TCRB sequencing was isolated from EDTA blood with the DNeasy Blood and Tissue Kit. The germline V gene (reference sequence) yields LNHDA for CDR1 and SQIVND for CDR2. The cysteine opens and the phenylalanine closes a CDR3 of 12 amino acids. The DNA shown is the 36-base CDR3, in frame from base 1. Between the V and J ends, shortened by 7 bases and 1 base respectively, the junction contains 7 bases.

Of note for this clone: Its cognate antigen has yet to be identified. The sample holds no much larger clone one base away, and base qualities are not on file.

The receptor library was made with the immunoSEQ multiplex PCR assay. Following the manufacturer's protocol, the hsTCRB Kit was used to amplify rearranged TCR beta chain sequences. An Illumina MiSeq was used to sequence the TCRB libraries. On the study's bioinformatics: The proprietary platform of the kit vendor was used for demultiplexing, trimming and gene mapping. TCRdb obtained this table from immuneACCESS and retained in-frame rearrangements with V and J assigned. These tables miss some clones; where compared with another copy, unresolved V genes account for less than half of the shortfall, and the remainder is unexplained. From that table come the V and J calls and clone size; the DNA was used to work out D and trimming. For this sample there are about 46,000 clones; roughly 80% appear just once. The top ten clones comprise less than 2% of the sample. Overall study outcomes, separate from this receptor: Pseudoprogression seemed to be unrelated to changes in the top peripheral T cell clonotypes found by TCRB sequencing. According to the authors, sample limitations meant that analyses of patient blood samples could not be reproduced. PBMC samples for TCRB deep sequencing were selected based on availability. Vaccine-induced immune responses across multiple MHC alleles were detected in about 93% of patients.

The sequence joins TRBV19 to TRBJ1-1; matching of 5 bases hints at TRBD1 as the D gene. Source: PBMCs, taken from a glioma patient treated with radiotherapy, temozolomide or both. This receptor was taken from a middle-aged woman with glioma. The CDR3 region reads CASKTGNTEAFF. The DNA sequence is TGTGCCAGTAAAACAGGGAACACTGAAGCTTTCTTT.